Listed below are T cell receptor beta chains from one sample, sequenced in a study of T cell responses to AZD1222 COVID-19 vaccine. The repertoire was sequenced with immunoSEQ multiplex PCR; TCRdb's copy has only in-frame clones and lacks some. Seen here are approximately 140,000 clones, 85% to 95% observed once, and the top ten hold about 1.3%. The sample in question was peripheral blood, obtained on day 0 of AZD1222 vaccination. The receptor source for this set is an adult in good health. The CDR3 runs from the conserved cysteine through the conserved F or W. The D gene is left open where the match is weak. Rows may omit the clone size; those that give it use once, few, many or a size class.

>TRBJ2-3|-|TRBV18|-
CASSREQGMRADTQYF
TGTGCCAGCTCACGGGAGCAGGGAATGAGGGCAGATACGCAGTATTTT
>TRBJ1-2|-|TRBV6-1|-
CASSEGQGYGYTF
TGTGCCAGCAGTGAAGGGCAGGGATATGGCTACACCTTC
>TRBJ2-5|once|TRBV5-1|-
CASSLSWGRETQYF
TGCGCCAGCAGCTTGAGCTGGGGGCGGGAGACCCAGTACTTC
>TRBJ1-2|once|TRBV30|-
CASSVRASRYGYTF
TGTGCCTCATCAGTACGCGCCTCCCGCTATGGCTACACCTTC
>TRBJ1-2|-|TRBV27|-
CASSLAGGPQRGGYTF
TGTGCCAGCAGTTTAGCGGGGGGCCCCCAGAGGGGCGGCTACACCTTC
>TRBJ1-2|-|TRBV30|TRBD1
CAWSFLTGARGYTF
TGTGCCTGGAGTTTCCTGACAGGGGCGAGGGGCTACACCTTC
>TRBJ1-4|-|TRBV5-6|-
CASSPDSRNEKLFF
TGTGCCAGCAGCCCGGACAGCCGCAATGAAAAACTGTTTTTT
>TRBJ2-5|-|TRBV7-9|-
CASMRWAVKETQYF
TGTGCCAGCATGCGATGGGCCGTTAAAGAGACCCAGTACTTC
>TRBJ1-1|-|TRBV3-1/TRBV3-2|-
CASTTFNGGNTEAFF
TGTGCCAGCACCACTTTTAACGGGGGAAACACTGAAGCTTTCTTT
>TRBJ1-3|-|TRBV7-6|TRBD1
CASSSLGQGYPGNTIYF
TGTGCCAGCAGCTCCCTCGGACAGGGCTATCCGGGAAACACCATATATTTT
>TRBJ1-4|-|TRBV5-1|-
CASRMVGRGGNEKLFF
TGCGCCAGCAGAATGGTGGGGCGAGGCGGTAATGAAAAACTGTTTTTT
>TRBJ2-1|-|TRBV5-1|TRBD2
CASSLFAGTSFINEQFF
TGCGCCAGCAGCTTGTTTGCCGGGACTAGCTTTATCAATGAGCAGTTCTTC
>TRBJ1-4|-|TRBV5-1|TRBD1
CASSVGQGWSTNEKLFF
TGCGCCAGCAGCGTGGGACAGGGGTGGTCAACTAATGAAAAACTGTTTTTT
>TRBJ1-2|-|TRBV3-1/TRBV3-2|-
CASSQASFYGYTF
TGTGCCAGCAGCCAAGCCTCCTTCTATGGCTACACCTTC
>TRBJ1-6|-|TRBV7-9|-
CASSLTVSYNSPLHF
TGTGCCAGCAGCTTGACCGTCTCCTATAATTCACCCCTCCACTTT
>TRBJ1-1|-|TRBV10-3|TRBD1
CAISTFPGQGYDTEAFF
TGTGCCATCAGCACATTTCCGGGACAGGGGTATGACACTGAAGCTTTCTTT
>TRBJ2-3|-|TRBV6-5|TRBD2
CASSSSGRGGDTQYF
TGTGCCAGCAGTTCAAGCGGGAGAGGAGGGGATACGCAGTATTTT
>TRBJ1-3|-|TRBV6-5|-
CASRQSRTGNTIYF
TGTGCCAGCCGACAGTCCCGGACTGGAAACACCATATATTTT